The 24 T cell receptor beta chains reported below all come from one sample, sequenced in a study of OX40 agonist ivuxolimab in advanced cancers. Produced via immunoSEQ multiplex PCR; TCRdb's table is partial and in-frame only. The table records approximately 87,000 clones, about 92% of them present only once. The source material was CD4+ or CD8+ T cells sorted from blood, sampled in a trial of the OX40 agonist ivuxolimab. The source of these receptors is an adult with an advanced solid tumor such as melanoma, head and neck, liver or kidney cancer.

The chain carries TRBV13 and TRBJ2-1, with D uncertain. This CDR3 is built from 13 residues. Per germline, CDR1 PRHDT and CDR2 FYEKMQ (reference sequence). V lost 5 bases and J lost 16, with 21 bases in between. CDR3 DNA: TGTGCCAGCAGCGGAAACGGGCTACCCGAGAAATTCTTC. Translating gives CASSGNGLPEKFF.

V usage is TRBV7-2 and J usage is TRBJ2-5; TRBD2 matches at 12 bases. Germline loops: CDR1 SGHTA, CDR2 FQGNSA. The CDR3 length is 15 residues. The ends lost 5 bases at V and 4 bases at J; junction bases unmatched: 5. The CDR3 spells CASSHPTSGGETQYF. DNA of the CDR3: TGTGCCAGCAGCCATCCGACTAGCGGGGGAGAGACCCAGTACTTC.

Comment on this clone: At one boundary the junction diverges from the germline segment, which might be a read error. V gene TRBV7-7 combines with J gene TRBJ2-1, with 7 bases that match TRBD2. The germline CDR1 and CDR2 sequences are SSHAT and FNYEAQ (reference sequence). This CDR3 is built from 14 residues. CDR3 in amino acids: CASSLGGGGEAQFF. As DNA, the CDR3 is TGTGCTAGCAGCTTAGGCGGGGGAGGCGAGGCGCAGTTCTTC. The full variable domain, with the rest looked up from reference TRBV7-7 and TRBJ2-1, is GAGVSQSPRYKVTKRGQDVTLRCDPISSHATLYWYQQALGQGPEFLTYFNYEAQPDKSGLPSDRFSAERPEGSISTLTIQRTEQRDSAMYRCASSLGGGGEAQFFGPGTRLTVL.

The rearrangement uses TRBV9 and TRBJ1-1; TRBD1 matches at 8 bases. Per germline, CDR1 SGDLS and CDR2 YYNGEE. V trimming: 0 bases; J trimming: 0 bases; junction bases outside the gene matches: 4. The CDR3 extends over 16 amino acids. For the CDR3, the DNA is TGTGCCAGCAGCGTAGGGGCAGGGGGCATGAACACTGAAGCTTTCTTT. This codes for CASSVGAGGMNTEAFF.

The chain joins TRBV2 to TRBJ1-5, with TRBD1 matching over 8 bases. This CDR3 is built from 15 residues. After removal of 6 bases from V and 3 bases from J, the junction contained 7 bases not matched to a gene. Germline-derived CDR1 and CDR2 are SNHLY and FYNNEI. The CDR3: CASRPGQGLNQPQHF. CDR3 DNA sequence: TGTGCCAGCAGACCTGGACAGGGACTCAATCAGCCCCAGCATTTT. The variable domain in full, with the rest retrieved from reference TRBV2 and TRBJ1-5, is EPEVTQTPSHQVTQMGQEVILRCVPISNHLYFYWYRQILGQKVEFLVSFYNNEISEKSEIFDDQFSVERPDGSNFTLKIRSTKLEDSAMYFCASRPGQGLNQPQHFGDGTRLSIL.

The gene calls are TRBV27 and TRBJ2-1, with D uncertain. Germline V gives CDR1 MNHEY, CDR2 SMNVEV (reference sequence). V was pared by 2 bases and J by 7 bases, with 9 bases between. The CDR3 runs 13 residues. CDR3 in DNA: TGTGCCAGCAGTTTAGCGTCGGAGAATGAGCAGTTCTTC. Translation: CASSLASENEQFF.

The chain combines TRBV5-1 with TRBJ2-3; the match to TRBD2 covers 12 bases. The CDR3 runs to 15 residues. Germline V CDR1 and CDR2: SGHRS, YFSETQ. The V segment lost 4 bases and the J segment 4 bases; nucleotides outside the gene matches: 4. CDR3 bases: TGCGCCAGCAGCCCCGGACTAGCGGGATCAGATACGCAGTATTTT. It specifies CASSPGLAGSDTQYF.

The rearrangement uses TRBV27 and TRBJ1-1; D unclear. Between the trimmed V and J ends, which lost 0 bases and 0 bases, there was a span of 5 bases. Germline V gene lookup returns CDR1 MNHEY and CDR2 SMNVEV (reference sequence). The CDR3 is made up of 14 amino acids. CDR3 protein: CASSLSQLNTEAFF. The DNA of the CDR3 is TGTGCCAGCAGTTTATCACAGTTGAACACTGAAGCTTTCTTT.

The chain employs TRBV6-5 and TRBJ2-5; D ambiguous. Germline CDR1 MNHEY, CDR2 SVGAGI. The V end lost 2 bases, the J end lost 5 bases, and 12 bases lay between the germline ends. CDR3 length: 14 amino acids. CDR3 in amino acids: CASSYSQFQETQYF. Here the CDR3 DNA reads TGTGCCAGCAGTTACAGTCAGTTCCAGGAGACCCAGTACTTC.

The CDR3 DNA reads as TGTGCCAGCAGCCAAGATTGGTCGGGTAGCAATCAGCCCCAGCATTTT. It codes for CASSQDWSGSNQPQHF. The genes are TRBV4-2 and TRBJ1-5; D not certain. Trimming removed 0 bases from V and 0 bases from J, with 9 bases in between. Germline CDR1 reads LGHNA; CDR2 reads YNFKEQ. CDR3 length: 16 amino acids.

The V gene is TRBV6-5, the J gene TRBJ2-5; weak D call: TRBD1 (5 bases). V was clipped by 0 bases and J by 1 base, with 9 bases between them. CDR1 is MNHEY, CDR2 SVGAGI, per germline. The CDR3 covers 15 residues. The CDR3 protein is CASSYSSDSQETQYF. In nucleotides, the CDR3 is TGTGCCAGCAGTTACTCGAGTGACAGCCAAGAGACCCAGTACTTC.

This chain links TRBV7-6 with TRBJ2-7; 12 bases agree with TRBD2. Trimming took 5 bases from V and 1 from J; bases not matched to a gene: 9. CDR1 and CDR2 from the germline V gene are SGHVS and FNYEAQ. The CDR3 is made up of 17 amino acids. The CDR3, as DNA: TGTGCCAGCAGCCTGTCGCTAGCGGGAGGGTCGTCCTACGAGCAGTACTTC. Its protein product is CASSLSLAGGSSYEQYF.

The V and J genes are TRBV7-2 and TRBJ1-2; D remains unclear. In germline, CDR1 is SGHTA, CDR2 FQGNSA. V lost 0 bases, J lost 8 bases, and 7 bases lay in between. The CDR3 runs 12 residues. The CDR3 region is CASSLAGSGYTF. For the CDR3, the DNA is TGTGCCAGCAGCTTAGCTGGGTCCGGCTACACCTTC. Using reference TRBV7-2 and TRBJ1-2 for the parts outside the CDR3, the full variable domain is GAGVSQSPSNKVTEKGKDVELRCDPISGHTALYWYRQSLGQGLEFLIYFQGNSAPDKSGLPSDRFSAERTGGSVSTLTIQRTQQEDSAVYLCASSLAGSGYTFGSGTRLTVV.

The chain uses TRBV27 and TRBJ2-1, with 7 bases aligning to TRBD1. Germline V gene lookup returns CDR1 MNHEY and CDR2 SMNVEV (reference sequence). The V and J ends lost 6 bases and 2 bases, in that order; junction bases with no gene match: 7. This CDR3 spans 15 amino acids. CDR3 protein: CASSNRGAAYNEQFF. CDR3 nucleotide sequence: TGTGCCAGCAGCAACAGGGGCGCCGCCTACAATGAGCAGTTCTTC.

A note on this clone: The junction does not match germline at one end; this may be a read error. This rearrangement joins TRBV7-9 to TRBJ2-7, with 10 nucleotides matching TRBD2. There are 13 residues in the CDR3. Per the germline V gene, CDR1 is SEHNR and CDR2 is FQNEAQ (reference sequence). The CDR3 region has the DNA TGTGCCAGCAGCCTAGCGGGAGTCGACGAGCAGTACTTC. Translating gives CASSLAGVDEQYF.

This clone was detected only once. The chain links TRBV5-6 to TRBJ2-7, with 7 bases identical to TRBD1. CDR1 SGHDT and CDR2 YYEEEE come from the germline V gene. The CDR3 consists of 14 residues. The V and J ends lost 0 bases and 7 bases, in that order; junction bases with no gene match: 7. The CDR3 loop reads CASSLGQGFGEQYF. DNA of the CDR3: TGTGCCAGCAGCTTGGGACAGGGATTCGGTGAGCAGTACTTC.

The chain is built from TRBV7-9 and TRBJ2-7, with TRBD2 matching 10 bases. The J segment lost 7 bases and the V segment lost 5 bases, leaving 8 bases of the junction unmatched. Germline V gene sequence: CDR1 SEHNR, CDR2 FQNEAQ (reference sequence). CDR3 length: 14 amino acids. The CDR3 protein is CASSQEGLAPEQYF. DNA of the CDR3: TGTGCCAGCAGCCAAGAGGGACTAGCGCCAGAGCAGTACTTC.

This clone was detected only once. The chain has TRBV28 and TRBJ1-5, with 12 bases that match TRBD1. V lost 6 bases and J lost 5; bases outside the gene matches: 5. The CDR3 spans 15 residues. In germline, CDR1 is MDHEN, CDR2 SYDVKM. The CDR3 region has the DNA TGTGCCAGCAGCCCGGGACAGGGGGCATATCAGCCCCAGCATTTT. The encoded protein is CASSPGQGAYQPQHF.

The gene calls are TRBV29-1 and TRBJ2-5; 7 bases are shared with TRBD1. In germline, CDR1 is SQVTM, CDR2 ANQGSEA. V trimming: 5 bases; J trimming: 2 bases; junction bases outside the gene matches: 8. The CDR3 is 14 residues long. DNA for the CDR3: TGCAGCGTTAGGGGACAGTCGTCTCAAGAGACCCAGTACTTC. It codes for CSVRGQSSQETQYF. Supplemented by reference TRBV29-1 and TRBJ2-5, the full variable domain reads SAVISQKPSRDICQRGTSLTIQCQVDSQVTMMFWYRQQPGQSLTLIATANQGSEATYESGFVIDKFPISRPNLTFSTLTVSNMSPEDSSIYLCSVRGQSSQETQYFGPGTRLLVL.

The chain couples TRBV9 to TRBJ2-7; D possibly corresponds to TRBD1 (5 bases). V dropped 0 bases and J dropped 7 bases, with 17 bases sitting between them. Germline V gives CDR1 SGDLS, CDR2 YYNGEE. CDR3 size: 15 residues. The CDR3 region has the DNA TGTGCCAGCAGCGTAGAATTCAGGGCCTTGGGGGAGCAGTACTTC. As protein: CASSVEFRALGEQYF.

In DNA, the CDR3 is TGTGCCAGCAGCTTGGGCAGGAGTAACACCGGGGAGCTGTTTTTT. Translating gives CASSLGRSNTGELFF. The chain is built from TRBV7-8 and TRBJ2-2; no reliable D call. Germline V gene data show CDR1 as SGHVS and CDR2 as FQNEAQ. Trimming shortened V by 3 bases and J by 2 bases, and 10 bases separated the two germline ends. The CDR3 totals 15 residues. The whole variable domain, filled in from reference TRBV7-8 and TRBJ2-2, reads GAGVSQSPRYKVAKRGQDVALRCDPISGHVSLFWYQQALGQGPEFLTYFQNEAQLDKSGLPSDRFFAERPEGSVSTLKIQRTQQEDSAVYLCASSLGRSNTGELFFGEGSRLTVL.

V and J are TRBV15 and TRBJ2-7; possible D gene TRBD2, 6 bases. V was trimmed by 1 base and J by 1 base, leaving 8 bases between them. Germline CDR1 and CDR2: LNHNV and YYDKDF (reference sequence). This CDR3 has 14 residues. CDR3 amino acids: CATSRGGVSYEQYF. The CDR3 nucleotides are TGTGCCACCAGCAGAGGGGGGGTGTCCTACGAGCAGTACTTC.

This rearrangement joins TRBV6-5 to TRBJ1-5; D possibly corresponds to TRBD1 (5 bases). V was cut by 2 bases and J by 6 bases, with 11 bases left in between. The germline gives CDR1 MNHEY, CDR2 SVGAGI. The CDR3 loop spans 14 amino acids. The CDR3 DNA is TGTGCCAGCAGTTACGGGGCAGGCGGTCAGCCCCAGCATTTT. Protein: CASSYGAGGQPQHF.

V usage is TRBV9 and J usage is TRBJ2-3, with a tentative D call TRBD2 (6 bases). V was trimmed by 0 bases and J by 3 bases, leaving 14 bases between them. This CDR3 has 16 residues. Germline V lookup: CDR1 SGDLS, CDR2 YYNGEE. CDR3 loop: CASSVEPNSGTDTQYF. CDR3 DNA: TGTGCCAGCAGCGTAGAACCTAATAGCGGAACAGATACGCAGTATTTT.